Listed here is a single TCR beta chain. Its antigen remains unknown. The protocol was immunoSEQ multiplex PCR, while the TCRdb copy is restricted to in-frame clones and leaves out a portion. The repertoire holds more than 250,000 clones, with 75% to 90% as singletons. This record comes from a study of cytomegalovirus exposure and HLA in healthy donors. About the research overall: The same platform used for the roughly 650 first-cohort repertoires was also used for the 100 to 150 validation repertoires, as a later analysis reported.

Study-level results: Rarity held for most TCR sequences, but there were some public TCRs that occurred in many donors. In vitro work confirmed that a few CMV-associated chains recognize CMV antigens. Associated with cytomegalovirus, according to the listing, were 150 to 200 TCR beta chains.

V lost 1 base, J lost 1 base, and 3 bases stayed unmatched. Germline V gives CDR1 SEHNR, CDR2 FQNEAQ (reference sequence). The CDR3 loop spans 15 amino acids. This chain joins TRBV7-9 and TRBJ2-5, with 7 bases lining up with TRBD2. The TCR comes from a woman between 18 and 29 years old in good health and CMV-seronegative. The source material was PBMCs. The CDR3 is CASSLVGTTQETQYF. The CDR3 nucleotides read TGTGCCAGCAGCTTAGTTGGGACTACCCAAGAGACCCAGTACTTC.